The 20 T cell receptor beta chains in this list originate from one sample, sequenced in a study of T-cell reconstitution after alpha-beta-depleted transplantation in children. TCRbeta library preparation incorporated unique molecular identifiers. TCRdb re-called the PCR reads through MiXCR, storing one row per CDR3 protein. The sample lists around 700,000 distinct CDR3 sequences, roughly 13% occurring once. The starting material was PBMCs, obtained before TCRalphabeta/CD19-depleted stem cell transplant. The receptors here all came from a girl aged 2-9 years with congenital amegakaryocytic thrombocytopenia, due to receive a stem cell transplant.

This clonotype was seen at least ten times. The chain has TRBV24-1 and TRBJ1-2, with 7 positions matching TRBD1. The CDR3 sequence is 13 residues long. The germline CDR1 and CDR2 sequences are KGHDR and SFDVKD. The V and J ends lost 2 bases and 8 bases, in that order; junction bases with no gene match: 4. This chain's CDR3 is CATSDSNRGGYTF. CDR3 DNA: TGTGCCACCAGTGATTCCAACAGGGGCGGCTACACCTTC.

This clonotype was seen a few times. The rearrangement links TRBV5-1 to TRBJ2-1; D not certain. CDR1 and CDR2 from the germline V gene are SGHRS and YFSETQ. Trimming removed 4 bases at V and 5 bases at J, with 13 bases between. The CDR3 has 14 residues. CDR3 region: CASSLSRLHNEQFF. The CDR3 bases are TGCGCCAGCAGCCTCTCGCGACTGCACAATGAGCAGTTCTTC.

This clonotype has more than one count but fewer than ten. The J gene is TRBJ2-2, the V gene TRBV20-1; D uncertain. Germline assignment: CDR1 DFQATT and CDR2 SNEGSKA (reference sequence). There are 12 residues in the CDR3. Trimming removed 7 bases from V and 4 bases from J, with 10 bases in between. CDR3: CSVRPPTGELFF. The DNA of the CDR3 is TGCAGTGTCCGTCCCCCCACCGGGGAGCTGTTTTTT.

This clonotype was picked up many times. The chain has TRBV20-1 and TRBJ2-1; 11 nucleotides match TRBD2. Trimming took 1 base from V and 2 from J; bases not matched to a gene: 4. CDR1 DFQATT and CDR2 SNEGSKA come from the germline V gene (reference sequence). The CDR3 has 16 amino acids. Here the CDR3 reads CSARVPTSGTYNEQFF. The CDR3 region has the DNA TGCAGTGCTAGAGTGCCGACTAGCGGGACCTACAATGAGCAGTTCTTC.

This clonotype turned up a few times. The chain is built from TRBV5-1 and TRBJ1-1, with D tentatively TRBD1 (5 bases). The CDR3 sequence is 16 residues long. V lost 7 bases to trimming and J lost 1 base, with 20 bases between them. In germline, CDR1 is SGHRS, CDR2 YFSETQ. The CDR3 here is CASEGAPRGRNTEAFF. The CDR3 coding sequence is TGCGCCAGCGAAGGGGCCCCCCGAGGGAGGAACACTGAAGCTTTCTTT.

This clonotype was found a few times. The chain is built from TRBV19 and TRBJ1-1; D perhaps matches TRBD1 (5 bases). CDR1 and CDR2 (germline): LNHDA, SQIVND (reference sequence). V was cut by 7 bases and J by 1 base, with 16 bases left in between. There are 15 residues in the CDR3. The DNA for the CDR3 is TGTGCCAGTACCAGTATCGCCAGGGCGAACACTGAAGCTTTCTTT. Its protein is CASTSIARANTEAFF. The whole variable domain, remainder taken from reference TRBV19 and TRBJ1-1, is DGGITQSPKYLFRKEGQNVTLSCEQNLNHDAMYWYRQDPGQGLRLIYYSQIVNDFQKGDIAEGYSVSREKKESFPLTVTSAQKNPTAFYLCASTSIARANTEAFFGQGTRLTVV.

In this sample, this clonotype turned up a few times. The chain recombines TRBV5-1 with TRBJ2-7; D gene unclear. V was pared by 2 bases and J by 0 bases, with 9 bases between. Germline-derived CDR1 and CDR2 are SGHRS and YFSETQ. The CDR3 is 14 residues long. CDR3 sequence: CASSFNTDSYEQYF. The DNA of the CDR3 is TGCGCCAGCAGCTTCAACACTGACTCCTACGAGCAGTACTTC.

There are many counts of this clonotype. This chain connects TRBV12-3 or TRBV12-4 to TRBJ2-7; D is undetermined. This CDR3 is built from 13 residues. Trimming removed 6 bases at V and 1 base at J, with 10 bases between. The CDR3 loop is CASRTDGSYEQYF. The CDR3 nucleotides read TGTGCCAGCAGGACGGACGGATCCTACGAGCAGTACTTC.

This chain links TRBV18 with TRBJ2-7; D may be TRBD2 (7 bases). This CDR3 is built from 14 residues. V dropped 2 bases and J dropped 5 bases, with 13 bases sitting between them. The germline CDR1 and CDR2 sequences are KGHSH and LQKENI. CDR3 coding DNA: TGTGCCAGCTCACCATCGGGGGGCATTGACGAGCAGTACTTC. This sequence encodes CASSPSGGIDEQYF.

This clonotype was detected many times. The chain employs TRBV10-3 and TRBJ2-3; 9 nucleotides agree with TRBD2. Unmatched junction bases numbered 5, after V lost 10 bases and J lost 3 bases. The CDR3 runs 13 residues. From germline, CDR1 is ENHRY and CDR2 SYGVKD. The CDR3 protein is CATLAGETDTQYF. For the CDR3, the DNA is TGTGCCACCTTAGCGGGAGAGACAGATACGCAGTATTTT.

At least ten counts were recorded for this clonotype. V usage is TRBV5-6 and J usage is TRBJ2-3; D may be TRBD1 or TRBD2 (6 bases each). CDR3 length: 15 residues. Germline V lookup: CDR1 SGHDT, CDR2 YYEEEE. V dropped 2 bases and J dropped 4 bases, with 14 bases sitting between them. CDR3 in DNA: TGTGCCAGCAGCTTCCTCGGGGGCGCAGCAGATACGCAGTATTTT. Translating gives CASSFLGGAADTQYF.

This clonotype has a count of ten or more. This rearrangement joins TRBV28 to TRBJ2-7; D gene ambiguous. CDR3 length equals 10 residues. Germline CDR1 MDHEN, CDR2 SYDVKM. Trimming took 7 bases from V and 3 from J, leaving 4 bases between them. CDR3 nucleotide sequence: TGTGCCAGCAAGGACTACGAGCAGTACTTC. Protein product: CASKDYEQYF.

The rearrangement links TRBV5-1 to TRBJ2-2; 9 bases are a match to TRBD1. CDR3 size: 16 residues. J gave up 7 bases and V 6 bases, and 13 bases lay outside the gene matches. Per germline, CDR1 SGHRS and CDR2 YFSETQ. The DNA for the CDR3 is TGCGCCAGCACTTCACCCCGGGACAGGGATTTCGGGGAGCTGTTTTTT. It codes for CASTSPRDRDFGELFF.

The chain couples TRBV30 to TRBJ2-2; D is unresolved. V was cut by 1 base and J by 1 base, with 4 bases left in between. CDR1 is GTSNPN, CDR2 SVGIG, per germline (reference sequence). The length of the CDR3 is 13 residues. CDR3 protein: CAWSEENTGELFF. In DNA form, the CDR3 reads TGTGCCTGGAGTGAAGAGAACACCGGGGAGCTGTTTTTT.

Worth noting for this clonotype: A read error may be the cause here, since a much bigger clone is one base away. This chain links TRBV20-1 with TRBJ2-1, with D unresolved. The CDR3 runs 13 residues. Looked up from germline, CDR1 is DFQATT and CDR2 is SNEGSKA (reference sequence). The V and J ends lost 6 bases and 5 bases respectively, with 14 bases between them. The CDR3 DNA is TGCAGTGCATCCAGAGACCAAAACAATGAGCAGTTCTTC. Its protein is CSASRDQNNEQFF.

This clonotype was seen only a few times. The chain carries TRBV18 and TRBJ2-1; 8 nucleotides line up with TRBD1. Germline CDR1 reads KGHSH; CDR2 reads LQKENI. This CDR3 comprises 16 residues. The V and J ends lost 2 bases and 9 bases, in that order; junction bases with no gene match: 12. Written as DNA, the CDR3 is TGTGCCAGCTCACCAAGTTACGAGGACAGGGTGGGTGAGCAGTTCTTC. Its protein is CASSPSYEDRVGEQFF. The entire variable domain, with the rest obtained from reference TRBV18 and TRBJ2-1, is as follows: NAGVMQNPRHLVRRRGQEARLRCSPMKGHSHVYWYRQLPEEGLKFMVYLQKENIIDESGMPKERFSAEFPKEGPSILRIQQVVRGDSAAYFCASSPSYEDRVGEQFFGPGTRLTVL.

This sequence joins TRBV3-1 and TRBJ2-5; TRBD1 agrees at 12 bases. CDR3 length: 16 residues. Losses at the gene ends were 4 bases for V and 5 bases for J; bases not matched to a gene: 8. Per germline, CDR1 LGHDT and CDR2 YNNKEL (reference sequence). The CDR3, as DNA: TGTGCCAGCAGCCCGGGACAGGGGGCGAGGATTGAGACCCAGTACTTC. As protein: CASSPGQGARIETQYF.

The V and J genes are TRBV20-1 and TRBJ1-1; D remains unclear. Germline CDR1 and CDR2: DFQATT and SNEGSKA (reference sequence). V lost 0 bases to trimming and J lost 1 base, with 9 bases between them. The CDR3 spans 14 residues. The CDR3 sequence: CSARDRRGNTEAFF. The CDR3 DNA reads TGCAGTGCTAGAGATCGGAGAGGGAACACTGAAGCTTTCTTT.

The chain joins TRBV29-1 to TRBJ2-6; D remains unclear. The length of the CDR3 is 14 residues. Per the germline V gene, CDR1 is SQVTM and CDR2 is ANQGSEA. V was shortened by 1 base and J by 0 bases, with 4 bases between the two germline ends. This CDR3 reads CSVEADSGANVLTF. The CDR3 DNA reads TGCAGCGTTGAAGCCGACTCTGGGGCCAACGTCCTGACTTTC.

This clonotype has at least ten counts. The V call is TRBV6-5, the J call TRBJ2-2, with D unresolved. The CDR3 has 14 residues. Trimming took off 2 bases at V and 2 bases at J, with 6 bases between the two ends. Germline V gene sequence: CDR1 MNHEY, CDR2 SVGAGI. The CDR3 sequence: CASSYGLNTGELFF. The CDR3 DNA follows: TGTGCCAGCAGTTACGGATTAAACACCGGGGAGCTGTTTTTT.